This T cell receptor (beta chain) was profiled in a study of cytomegalovirus exposure and HLA in healthy donors. This clone was observed many times. Primers for the PCR totalled 60 Vbeta and 13 Jbeta. Method: immunoSEQ multiplex PCR; TCRdb's copy keeps in-frame clones and lacks some. The sample records around 190,000 clones, under 9.5% being singletons. CDR3 length: 16 amino acids. Trimming removed 2 bases at V and 0 bases at J, with 11 bases between. CDR1 is KGHSH and CDR2 is LQKENI in the germline V gene. This TCR was sampled from a woman aged 25 to 45 in good health and CMV-seropositive. The V and J genes are TRBV18 and TRBJ1-3; maybe TRBD1 (5 bases). The sequencing input was PBMCs. The CDR3: CASSPGQSFSGNTIYF. DNA for the CDR3: TGTGCCAGCTCACCAGGACAAAGCTTCTCTGGAAACACCATATATTTT.